This T cell receptor (beta chain) derives from a study of cytomegalovirus exposure and HLA in healthy donors. Study findings and constraints: With further analysis later on, most CMV-associated TCR beta chains appeared HLA-restricted.

Use of 60 Vbeta and 13 Jbeta primers characterized the PCR. Method: immunoSEQ multiplex PCR; TCRdb's copy keeps in-frame clones and lacks some. The sample records roughly 120,000 clones, about 80% being singletons. CDR3 length equals 13 residues. Trimming removed 2 bases from V and 5 bases from J, with 10 bases in between. The germline gives CDR1 SGHTS, CDR2 YDEGEE. In the case of this clone: Its antigen is still unknown.

The clonotype comes from a man younger than 45 in good health and CMV-seronegative. Specimen: PBMCs. The chain is built from TRBV5-8 and TRBJ1-1; D not resolved. This CDR3 reads CASSFLGGTEAFF. CDR3 in DNA: TGTGCCAGCAGCTTTCTCGGAGGGACTGAAGCTTTCTTT.